Included here is one T cell receptor beta chain sequence, with context. This specimen comes from a study of control samples from healthy donors and cancer patients. Sequencing used immunoSEQ multiplex PCR; TCRdb keeps in-frame clones, though not all of them. The sample shows some 140,000 clones, roughly 90% of them seen only once. V shed 4 bases and J 9 bases; nucleotides not matched to a gene: 4. There are 14 residues in the CDR3. Germline V gene sequence: CDR1 SGHRS, CDR2 YFSETQ. The sequenced sample consisted of PBMCs. The sequence came from a man between 45 and 60 years old with head and neck cancer. The chain recombines TRBV5-1 with TRBJ2-7, with 16 bases identical to TRBD2. CDR3 in DNA: TGCGCCAGCAGCGAGGGACTAGCGGGAGGGGTGCAGTACTTC. Encoded protein: CASSEGLAGGVQYF.